A single sample gave rise to the 25 T cell receptor beta chains below, sequenced in a study of blood T cell repertoires in COVID-19 (dated by TCRdb to 2018 to 2020). The library was made by the immunoSEQ multiplex PCR assay. The clones in this table, taken by TCRdb from immuneACCESS, are in-frame only. Not every clone is retained; where verified, under half of the shortfall comes from an unresolved V gene, and the cause of the rest is unknown. For this sample the table gives about 400,000 clones, of which 80% to 90% were detected only once. The ten largest make up 0.95% to 1.5% of the sample. Input material: peripheral blood. The receptors originated from a man aged 35-49 years with acute or convalescent COVID-19.

The gene calls are TRBV27 and TRBJ2-2; D not certain. CDR1 and CDR2 from the germline V gene are MNHEY and SMNVEV (reference sequence). The CDR3 loop spans 14 amino acids. V lost 2 bases, J lost 1 base, and 5 bases lay in between. The CDR3 loop is CASSLNRNTGELFF. DNA of the CDR3: TGTGCCAGCAGTTTAAACAGGAACACCGGGGAGCTGTTTTTT.

This clone was detected only a few times. V usage is TRBV28 and J usage is TRBJ1-3; D gene uncertain. CDR3 length: 12 residues. Germline V gene sequence: CDR1 MDHEN, CDR2 SYDVKM. The V end lost 7 bases, the J end lost 2 bases, and 6 bases lay between the germline ends. The CDR3 sequence: CASTSAGNTIYF. CDR3 bases: TGTGCCAGCACTTCGGCTGGAAACACCATATATTTT.

The chain links TRBV5-4 to TRBJ2-2; 8 nucleotides agree with TRBD2. The CDR3 length is 15 residues. The germline V gene encodes CDR1 SGHNT and CDR2 YYREEE (reference sequence). Germline trimming cut 4 bases from V and 4 bases from J; bases unmatched to any gene: 6. This CDR3 is CASSIGGAGTGELFF. In nucleotides, the CDR3 is TGTGCCAGCAGCATCGGGGGGGCGGGCACCGGGGAGCTGTTTTTT.

The gene calls are TRBV6-2 or TRBV6-3 and TRBJ1-2; a possible D gene is TRBD1 (6 bases). Deletions cut 6 bases from V and 0 bases from J, with 14 bases between. This CDR3 spans 15 amino acids. Per germline, CDR1 MNHEY and CDR2 SVGEGT. The CDR3 region has the DNA TGTGCCAGCAGCCGACAGGAACCAGCTAACTATGGCTACACCTTC. Its translation is CASSRQEPANYGYTF.

V gene TRBV11-2 combines with J gene TRBJ2-3; 12 nucleotides align to TRBD2. Germline values: CDR1 SGHAT, CDR2 FQNNGV. This CDR3 spans 16 amino acids. The V segment lost 4 bases and the J segment 2 bases; nucleotides outside the gene matches: 4. The CDR3 here is CASSSSSGGATDTQYF. Here the CDR3 DNA reads TGTGCCAGCAGCTCATCTAGCGGGGGGGCCACAGATACGCAGTATTTT.

The rearrangement joins TRBV5-1 to TRBJ2-3; 9 positions match TRBD2. This CDR3 has 15 amino acids. Germline CDR1 is SGHRS and CDR2 is YFSETQ. The V and J ends lost 2 bases and 4 bases, in that order; junction bases with no gene match: 5. CDR3 in DNA: TGCGCCAGCAGCTTACGTAGCGGGGGCTCAGATACGCAGTATTTT. It encodes CASSLRSGGSDTQYF.

This chain uses TRBV7-2 with TRBJ1-1; D gene unclear. The CDR3 contains 16 residues. V lost 2 bases to trimming and J lost 3 bases, with 16 bases between them. Germline lookup yields CDR1 SGHTA and CDR2 FQGNSA. CDR3 protein: CASSLLLDKRDTEAFF. In DNA, the CDR3 is TGTGCCAGCAGCTTACTGTTGGATAAGCGGGACACTGAAGCTTTCTTT.

This chain joins TRBV15 and TRBJ1-5; D gene uncertain. V was shortened by 5 bases and J by 2 bases, with 10 bases between the two germline ends. Germline V gene sequence: CDR1 LNHNV, CDR2 YYDKDF (reference sequence). The CDR3 is made up of 14 amino acids. The CDR3 sequence: CATSWWSRNQPQHF. The CDR3 nucleotides read TGTGCCACCAGCTGGTGGAGTCGCAATCAGCCCCAGCATTTT.

J is TRBJ1-6 and V is TRBV25-1; TRBD1 matches at 12 bases. The J segment lost 7 bases and the V segment lost 4 bases, leaving 8 bases of the junction unmatched. CDR1 MGHDK and CDR2 SYGVNS come from the germline V gene. This CDR3 region has 17 residues. CDR3: CASSARDRGLRNSPLHF. CDR3 sequence (DNA): TGTGCCAGCAGTGCCCGGGACAGGGGGCTGAGAAATTCACCCCTCCACTTT.

The chain uses TRBV30 and TRBJ2-3, with a possible D match to TRBD2 (6 bases). Germline CDR1 and CDR2: GTSNPN and SVGIG (reference sequence). V lost 8 bases and J 0 bases, leaving 12 bases between the germline ends. The CDR3 is 13 amino acids. The CDR3 spells CARGSGSTDTQYF. The CDR3 coding sequence is TGTGCCCGAGGGAGCGGGAGCACAGATACGCAGTATTTT. Variable domain in full (rest from reference TRBV30 and TRBJ2-3): SQTIHQWPATLVQPVGSPLSLECTVEGTSNPNLYWYRQAAGRGLQLLFYSVGIGQISSEVPQNLSASRPQDRQFILSSKKLLLSDSGFYLCARGSGSTDTQYFGPGTRLTVL.

The CDR3 DNA follows: TGTGCCAGCAGTTACTCCGGGGACAGAAAGGGCTACACCTTC. This sequence encodes CASSYSGDRKGYTF. The genes are TRBV6-6 and TRBJ1-2; 7 bases are a match to TRBD1. Germline-derived CDR1 and CDR2 are MNHNY and SVGAGI (reference sequence). V was pared by 0 bases and J by 8 bases, with 6 bases of the junction left unmatched. This CDR3 comprises 14 residues.

This CDR3 reads CASSSTGAGYTF. Here the CDR3 DNA reads TGTGCCAGCAGCTCGACAGGGGCGGGCTACACCTTC. The chain couples TRBV11-1 to TRBJ1-2; 8 bases line up with TRBD1. This CDR3 comprises 12 residues. The germline gives CDR1 SGHAT, CDR2 FQDESV (reference sequence). The J segment lost 8 bases and the V segment lost 4 bases, leaving 3 bases of the junction unmatched.

The rearrangement joins TRBV28 to TRBJ1-4; D unresolved. Trimming pared 2 bases from V and 0 bases from J, leaving 7 bases between. This CDR3 spans 15 amino acids. CDR1 is MDHEN, CDR2 SYDVKM, per germline. Here the CDR3 reads CASSLNGATNEKLFF. In DNA, the CDR3 is TGTGCCAGCAGTTTAAACGGGGCAACTAATGAAAAACTGTTTTTT.

This clone was seen a handful of times. The chain recombines TRBV15 with TRBJ2-1; 13 bases agree with TRBD2. Germline lookup yields CDR1 LNHNV and CDR2 YYDKDF (reference sequence). The CDR3 has 16 amino acids. J was trimmed by 9 bases and V by 5 bases; bases with no gene match: 10. CDR3 in DNA: TGTGCCACCAGCGAAGGACTAGCGGGAGAGGTGGGTGAGCAGTTCTTC. Its protein is CATSEGLAGEVGEQFF.

This chain links TRBV18 with TRBJ1-5; the D is unclear. CDR3 length: 13 amino acids. Germline V lookup: CDR1 KGHSH, CDR2 LQKENI. Trimming removed 2 bases from V and 11 bases from J, with 13 bases in between. The CDR3 here is CASSPDRGPSQHF. The CDR3 DNA reads TGTGCCAGCTCACCAGACCGAGGTCCGTCCCAGCATTTT.

The gene calls are TRBV5-1 and TRBJ2-3; 9 bases are a match to TRBD1. With V trimmed by 4 bases and J by 7 bases, 10 bases remained unmatched. Germline V gene sequence: CDR1 SGHRS, CDR2 YFSETQ. The CDR3 consists of 15 residues. For the CDR3, the DNA is TGCGCCAGCAGCATCCGGGACAGGGCCAAATATACGCAGTATTTT. This sequence encodes CASSIRDRAKYTQYF. Full variable domain (missing parts from reference TRBV5-1 and TRBJ2-3): KAGVTQTPRYLIKTRGQQVTLSCSPISGHRSVSWYQQTPGQGLQFLFEYFSETQRNKGNFPGRFSGRQFSNSRSEMNVSTLELGDSALYLCASSIRDRAKYTQYFGPGTRLTVL.

The rearrangement uses TRBV20-1 and TRBJ2-5, with 8 bases lining up with TRBD2. Germline values: CDR1 DFQATT, CDR2 SNEGSKA (reference sequence). V shed 3 bases and J 2 bases; nucleotides not matched to a gene: 11. The CDR3 spans 16 residues. The CDR3 spells CSASDGGAEIQETQYF. The CDR3 nucleotides read TGCAGTGCTAGTGACGGGGGGGCTGAAATACAAGAGACCCAGTACTTC.

The chain employs TRBV11-3 and TRBJ2-1; 10 nucleotides match TRBD2. The CDR3 spans 15 residues. Germline V gene data show CDR1 as SGHNT and CDR2 as YENEEA. After removal of 0 bases from V and 8 bases from J, the junction contained 4 bases not matched to a gene. CDR3 amino acids: CASSLDGLAGDEQFF. The CDR3 DNA follows: TGTGCCAGCAGCTTAGATGGCCTAGCGGGAGATGAGCAGTTCTTC.

The chain couples TRBV5-5 to TRBJ1-1; possible D gene TRBD1, 5 bases. The CDR3 is 15 residues long. The V end was cut by 3 bases, the J end by 0 bases, with 12 bases between. Germline V gene sequence: CDR1 SGHKS, CDR2 YYEKEE (reference sequence). The CDR3 protein is CASSSTLGVNTEAFF. For the CDR3, the DNA is TGTGCCAGCAGCTCTACGTTAGGGGTGAACACTGAAGCTTTCTTT.

The rearrangement uses TRBV4-1 and TRBJ1-5, with D unclear. CDR3 length: 14 amino acids. Germline CDR1 is MGHRA and CDR2 is YSYEKL. The V end was cut by 8 bases, the J end by 1 base, with 12 bases between. CDR3 loop: CASRRTGSNQPQHF. DNA of the CDR3: TGCGCCAGCCGGAGGACGGGAAGCAATCAGCCCCAGCATTTT.

This clone was counted once. The J gene is TRBJ2-7, the V gene TRBV9; 7 bases are a match to TRBD1. The CDR3 contains 15 residues. The J segment lost 4 bases and the V segment lost 4 bases, leaving 11 bases of the junction unmatched. Germline CDR1 reads SGDLS; CDR2 reads YYNGEE. The CDR3 spells CASSPRGRAPYEQYF. In nucleotides, the CDR3 is TGTGCCAGCAGCCCAAGGGGGCGAGCCCCTTACGAGCAGTACTTC.

This chain links TRBV5-5 with TRBJ2-1, with TRBD2 identical over 10 bases. The CDR3 totals 15 residues. Germline CDR1 SGHKS, CDR2 YYEKEE (reference sequence). Trimming at V came to 1 base and at J to 6 bases, leaving 4 bases not matched to a gene. The CDR3 here is CASSLKLAGVNEQFF. In DNA form, the CDR3 reads TGTGCCAGCAGCTTGAAGCTAGCGGGAGTCAATGAGCAGTTCTTC.

The chain joins TRBV27 to TRBJ1-5; the D gene is possibly TRBD1 (5 bases). Germline loops: CDR1 MNHEY, CDR2 SMNVEV (reference sequence). Trimming pared 4 bases from V and 5 bases from J, leaving 12 bases between. The CDR3 covers 14 residues. Here the CDR3 DNA reads TGTGCCAGCAGTTCCGCAGGGCCTTATCAGCCCCAGCATTTT. Protein product: CASSSAGPYQPQHF.

V usage is TRBV3-1 (or the pseudogene TRBV3-2) and J usage is TRBJ2-7; 8 positions agree with TRBD1. Germline CDR1 LGHDT, CDR2 YNNKEL (reference sequence). V dropped 1 base and J dropped 6; count of bases not matched to a gene: 8. The CDR3 consists of 15 residues. CDR3 sequence: CASSQVRGQGLEQYF. The CDR3 nucleotides are TGTGCCAGCAGCCAAGTAAGAGGACAGGGTCTCGAGCAGTACTTC.

The chain is built from TRBV4-2 and TRBJ1-2; D is ambiguous. With 0 bases removed from V and 6 bases from J, the gap between germline ends came to 11 bases. In germline, CDR1 is LGHNA, CDR2 YNFKEQ. There are 14 residues in the CDR3. CDR3 nucleotides: TGTGCCAGCAGCCAAGAGTCGGGGTCAGATGGCTACACCTTC. Protein sequence: CASSQESGSDGYTF.